This T cell receptor (beta chain) emerged from a study of T cell responses to AZD1222 COVID-19 vaccine. Germline CDR1 is WNHNN and CDR2 is SYGVQD (reference sequence). The CDR3 covers 16 residues. The V and J ends lost 3 bases and 4 bases respectively, with 16 bases between them. The data were produced by immunoSEQ multiplex PCR, yet TCRdb's version contains in-frame clones alone and is incomplete. Found here are about 140,000 clones, around 90% of them singletons; the top ten hold approximately 5.4%. Sequenced here: peripheral blood, sampled on day 0 of AZD1222 vaccination. This clonotype was sampled from an adult in good health. The chain combines TRBV10-1 with TRBJ2-1, with D possibly being TRBD2 (7 bases). CDR3 sequence: CASSERSGGPYNEQFF. CDR3 nucleotide sequence: TGCGCCAGCAGTGAACGGTCGGGGGGCCCGTACAATGAGCAGTTCTTC.